The 7 T cell receptor beta chains below were found in one sample sequenced in a study of CD8 T cells in ankylosing spondylitis (TCRdb year 2017). Library creation used 5' RACE. TCRdb shows the sequencer as Illumina HiSeq 2500. TCRdb trimmed the raw reads at Q25, called clones with MiXCR and kept productive beta chains. Each entry merges the rows of one CDR3 protein and shows their most common DNA and genes. This sample lists around 120,000 distinct CDR3 sequences; 7% to 10% were detected once. In total, the top ten clones hold 2.5% to 3.5% of the sample. The source material was blood, either unsorted or a sorted T cell fraction (not recorded which). Receptors were obtained from a male donor with ankylosing spondylitis or in good health (not recorded which).

This clonotype was detected ten times or more. The chain employs TRBV7-8 and TRBJ2-5, with 7 bases that match TRBD2. J lost 5 bases, V lost 5 bases, and 11 bases had no gene match. The CDR3 runs 15 residues. Germline V lookup: CDR1 SGHVS, CDR2 FQNEAQ. CDR3 loop: CASSPMGGSEETQYF. The CDR3, as DNA: TGTGCCAGCAGCCCAATGGGAGGGTCAGAGGAGACCCAGTACTTC.

This clonotype was detected many times. The genes are TRBV20-1 and TRBJ2-7; D not certain. Germline CDR1 and CDR2: DFQATT and SNEGSKA (reference sequence). This CDR3 contains 14 residues. Trimming took 0 bases from V and 3 from J, leaving 12 bases between them. This CDR3 is CSARDRIGYYEQYF. For the CDR3, the DNA is TGCAGTGCTAGAGACAGAATCGGGTACTACGAGCAGTACTTC.

V and J are TRBV12-3 or TRBV12-4 and TRBJ2-1, with 13 positions matching TRBD2. With V trimmed by 2 bases and J by 10 bases, 5 bases remained unmatched. This CDR3 has 15 amino acids. CDR3: CASSLRTSGRAEQFF. The CDR3 DNA reads TGTGCCAGCAGTTTAAGGACTAGCGGGAGAGCAGAGCAGTTCTTC.

This clonotype was seen a few times. The chain is built from TRBV12-3 or TRBV12-4 and TRBJ2-5; TRBD2 is a possible D gene (6 bases). V lost 3 bases to trimming and J lost 7 bases, with 21 bases between them. This CDR3 is built from 16 residues. The CDR3 protein is CASSFQSRGGVGTQYF. The CDR3 DNA reads as TGTGCCAGCAGTTTCCAAAGTAGGGGAGGCGTGGGGACCCAGTACTTC.

The table lists this clonotype with a few counts. The chain combines TRBV5-6 with TRBJ2-4; TRBD1 agrees at 9 bases. Germline assignment: CDR1 SGHDT and CDR2 YYEEEE. This CDR3 is 15 amino acids long. J was trimmed by 5 bases and V by 2 bases; bases with no gene match: 5. In DNA, the CDR3 is TGTGCCAGCAGCTTTTGGACAGGGGTCGAAAACATTCAGTACTTC. This gives the protein CASSFWTGVENIQYF.

Comments on this clonotype: Sequence at one end of the junction differs from germline and may be a read error. CDR3: CCASLSQVAGAPETQYF. The DNA for the CDR3 is TGCTGTGCTAGCCTTTCGCAGGTAGCGGGAGCCCCAGAGACCCAGTACTTC. The V call is TRBV20-1, the J call TRBJ2-5; 9 positions match TRBD2. The CDR3 loop spans 17 amino acids. Germline lookup yields CDR1 DFQATT and CDR2 SNEGSKA (reference sequence).

This clonotype was counted many times. This rearrangement joins TRBV24-1 to TRBJ2-1, with a weak D call TRBD2 (6 bases). Looked up from germline, CDR1 is KGHDR and CDR2 is SFDVKD. The CDR3 totals 17 residues. V was trimmed by 2 bases and J by 0 bases, leaving 13 bases between them. CDR3 residues: CATSDSPGTPSYNEQFF. The CDR3 DNA reads as TGTGCCACCAGTGATTCACCCGGGACTCCCTCCTACAATGAGCAGTTCTTC.